The clone carrying this T cell receptor (beta chain) was seen a single time. This PCR relied on a set of 60 Vbeta primers and 13 Jbeta primers. Only in-frame clones appear in the TCRdb table, and some are missing; sequencing was by immunoSEQ multiplex PCR. The table has roughly 130,000 clones, approximately 80% seen once. The data are from a study of cytomegalovirus exposure and HLA in healthy donors. This CDR3 has 14 residues. The germline V gene encodes CDR1 SGHVS and CDR2 FNYEAQ. V gave up 5 bases and J gave up 3 bases; unmatched junction bases: 5. What was sequenced was PBMCs. This chain joins TRBV7-6 and TRBJ2-7; 9 bases match TRBD1. The TCR comes from a man aged 35 to 55 in good health and CMV-seronegative. The CDR3 sequence: CASSLGTGNYEQYF. The CDR3 nucleotides are TGTGCCAGCAGCCTCGGGACAGGGAACTACGAGCAGTACTTC.